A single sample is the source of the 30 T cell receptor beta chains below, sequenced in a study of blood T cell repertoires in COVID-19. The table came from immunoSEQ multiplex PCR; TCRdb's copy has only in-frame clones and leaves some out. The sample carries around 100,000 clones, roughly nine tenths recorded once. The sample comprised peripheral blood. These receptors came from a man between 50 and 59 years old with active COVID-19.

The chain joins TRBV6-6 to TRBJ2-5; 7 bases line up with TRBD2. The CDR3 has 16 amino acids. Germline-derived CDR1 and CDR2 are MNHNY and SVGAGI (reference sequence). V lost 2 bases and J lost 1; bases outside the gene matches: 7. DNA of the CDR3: TGTGCCAGCAGTTACGGGGCTAGCGGAACCCAAGAGACCCAGTACTTC. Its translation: CASSYGASGTQETQYF.

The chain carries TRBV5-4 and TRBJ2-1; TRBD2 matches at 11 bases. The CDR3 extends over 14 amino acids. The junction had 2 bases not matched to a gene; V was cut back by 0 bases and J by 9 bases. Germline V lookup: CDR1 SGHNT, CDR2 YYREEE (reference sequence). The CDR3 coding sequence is TGTGCCAGCAGCTTGGTGCTAGCGGGAGGTGAGCAGTTCTTC. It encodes CASSLVLAGGEQFF.

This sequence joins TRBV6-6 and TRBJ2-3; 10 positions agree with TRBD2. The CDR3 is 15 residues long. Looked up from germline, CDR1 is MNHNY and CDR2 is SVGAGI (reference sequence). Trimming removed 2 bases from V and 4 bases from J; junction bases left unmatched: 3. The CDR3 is CASSYGSGGSDTQYF. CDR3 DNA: TGTGCCAGCAGTTACGGTAGCGGGGGGTCAGATACGCAGTATTTT.

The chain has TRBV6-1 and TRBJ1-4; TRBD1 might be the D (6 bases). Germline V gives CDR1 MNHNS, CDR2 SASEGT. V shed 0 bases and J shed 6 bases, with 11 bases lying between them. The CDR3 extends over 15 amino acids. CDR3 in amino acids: CASSEATGIYEKLFF. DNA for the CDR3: TGTGCCAGCAGTGAAGCTACAGGGATTTATGAAAAACTGTTTTTT.

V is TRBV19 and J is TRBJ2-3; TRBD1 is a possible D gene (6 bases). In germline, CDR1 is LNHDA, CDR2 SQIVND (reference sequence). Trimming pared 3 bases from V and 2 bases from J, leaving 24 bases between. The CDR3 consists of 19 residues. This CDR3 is CASSIVGYSLQGYTDTQYF. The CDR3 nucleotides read TGTGCCAGTAGTATCGTGGGTTACTCTCTGCAGGGGTACACAGATACGCAGTATTTT.

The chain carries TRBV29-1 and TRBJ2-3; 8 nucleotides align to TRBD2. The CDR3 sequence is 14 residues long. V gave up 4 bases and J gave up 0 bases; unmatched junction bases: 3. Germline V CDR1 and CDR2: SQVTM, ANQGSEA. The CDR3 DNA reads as TGCAGCGTTGGGCCTAGCGGGAGCACAGATACGCAGTATTTT. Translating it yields CSVGPSGSTDTQYF.

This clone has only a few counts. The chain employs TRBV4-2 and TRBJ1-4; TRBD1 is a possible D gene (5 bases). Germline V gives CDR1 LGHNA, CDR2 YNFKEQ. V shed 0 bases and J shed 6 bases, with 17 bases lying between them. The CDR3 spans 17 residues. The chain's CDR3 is CASSQEGGGVLDEKLFF. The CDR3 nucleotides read TGTGCCAGCAGCCAAGAGGGGGGGGGAGTGTTGGATGAAAAACTGTTTTTT.

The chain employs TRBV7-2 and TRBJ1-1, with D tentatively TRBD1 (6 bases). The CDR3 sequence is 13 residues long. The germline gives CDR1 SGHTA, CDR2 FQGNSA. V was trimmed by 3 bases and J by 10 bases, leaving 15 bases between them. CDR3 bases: TGTGCCAGCAGCTTGGGACACGGGTTGAGAGCTTTCTTT. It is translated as CASSLGHGLRAFF.

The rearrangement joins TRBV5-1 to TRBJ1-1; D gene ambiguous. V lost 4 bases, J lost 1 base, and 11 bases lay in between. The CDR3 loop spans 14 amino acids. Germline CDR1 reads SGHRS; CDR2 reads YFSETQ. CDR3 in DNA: TGCGCCAGCAGCCCAAAGTCCGGGAACACTGAAGCTTTCTTT. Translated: CASSPKSGNTEAFF.

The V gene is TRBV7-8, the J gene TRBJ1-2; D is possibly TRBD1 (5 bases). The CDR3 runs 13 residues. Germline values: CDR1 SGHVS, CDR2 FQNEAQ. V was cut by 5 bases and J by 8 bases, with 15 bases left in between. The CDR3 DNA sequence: TGTGCCAGCAGCACACCGGGACTAGGGGGCTACACCTTC. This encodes CASSTPGLGGYTF.

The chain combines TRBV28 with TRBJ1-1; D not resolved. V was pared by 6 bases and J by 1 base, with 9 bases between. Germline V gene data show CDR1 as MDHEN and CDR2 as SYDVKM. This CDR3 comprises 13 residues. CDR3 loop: CASRKTGNTEAFF. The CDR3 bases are TGTGCCAGCAGGAAGACGGGGAACACTGAAGCTTTCTTT.

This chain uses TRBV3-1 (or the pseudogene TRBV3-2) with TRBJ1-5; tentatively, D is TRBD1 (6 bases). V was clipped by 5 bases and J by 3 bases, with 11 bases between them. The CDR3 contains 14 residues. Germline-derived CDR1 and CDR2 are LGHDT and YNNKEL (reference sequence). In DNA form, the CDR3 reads TGTGCCAGCAGCACCCGACAGGTCAATCAGCCCCAGCATTTT. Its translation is CASSTRQVNQPQHF.

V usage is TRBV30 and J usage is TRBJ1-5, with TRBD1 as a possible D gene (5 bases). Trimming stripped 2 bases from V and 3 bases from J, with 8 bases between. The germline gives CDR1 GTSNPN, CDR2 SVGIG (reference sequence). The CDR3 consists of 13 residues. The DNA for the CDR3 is TGTGCCTGGAGTTCAGGGCCCAATCAGCCCCAGCATTTT. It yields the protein CAWSSGPNQPQHF. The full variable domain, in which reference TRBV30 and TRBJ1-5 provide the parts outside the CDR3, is SQTIHQWPATLVQPVGSPLSLECTVEGTSNPNLYWYRQAAGRGLQLLFYSVGIGQISSEVPQNLSASRPQDRQFILSSKKLLLSDSGFYLCAWSSGPNQPQHFGDGTRLSIL.

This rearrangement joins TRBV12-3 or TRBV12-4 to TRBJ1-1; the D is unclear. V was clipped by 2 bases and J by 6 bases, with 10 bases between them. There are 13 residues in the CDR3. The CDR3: CASSLTPRPEAFF. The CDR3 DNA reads TGTGCCAGCAGTTTAACCCCGAGGCCTGAAGCTTTCTTT.

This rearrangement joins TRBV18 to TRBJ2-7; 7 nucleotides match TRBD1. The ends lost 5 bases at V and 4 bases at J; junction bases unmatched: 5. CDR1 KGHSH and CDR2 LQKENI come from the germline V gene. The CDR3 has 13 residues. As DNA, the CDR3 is TGTGCCAGCTCAGGGCAGGGGGAATACGAGCAGTACGTC. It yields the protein CASSGQGEYEQYV.

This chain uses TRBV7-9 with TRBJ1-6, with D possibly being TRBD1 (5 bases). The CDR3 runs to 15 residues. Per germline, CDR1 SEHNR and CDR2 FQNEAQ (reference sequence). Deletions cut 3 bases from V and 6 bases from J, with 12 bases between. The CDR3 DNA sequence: TGTGCCAGCAGCTTTGTGCAGGGCACTAATTCACCCCTCCACTTT. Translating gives CASSFVQGTNSPLHF.

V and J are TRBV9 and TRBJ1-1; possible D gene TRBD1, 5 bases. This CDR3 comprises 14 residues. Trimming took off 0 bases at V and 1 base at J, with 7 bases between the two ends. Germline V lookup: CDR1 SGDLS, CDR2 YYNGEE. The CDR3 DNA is TGTGCCAGCAGCGTAGGCAGGGCGAACACTGAAGCTTTCTTT. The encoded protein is CASSVGRANTEAFF.

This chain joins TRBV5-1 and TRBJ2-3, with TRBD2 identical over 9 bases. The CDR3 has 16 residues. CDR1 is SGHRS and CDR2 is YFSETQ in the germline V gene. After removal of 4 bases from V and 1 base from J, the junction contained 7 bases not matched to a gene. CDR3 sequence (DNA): TGCGCCAGCAGCCCGGACCGGACTAGCGGCACAGATACGCAGTATTTT. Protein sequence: CASSPDRTSGTDTQYF.

The CDR3 DNA reads as TGTGCCAGCAGCCCTACAGGGAGCTCCTACAATGAGCAGTTCTTC. It translates to CASSPTGSSYNEQFF. J is TRBJ2-1 and V is TRBV11-3; tentative D call: TRBD1 (6 bases). CDR3 length equals 15 residues. Germline CDR1 is SGHNT and CDR2 is YENEEA. The V gene lost 5 bases and the J gene lost 0 bases, with 11 bases spanning the gap.

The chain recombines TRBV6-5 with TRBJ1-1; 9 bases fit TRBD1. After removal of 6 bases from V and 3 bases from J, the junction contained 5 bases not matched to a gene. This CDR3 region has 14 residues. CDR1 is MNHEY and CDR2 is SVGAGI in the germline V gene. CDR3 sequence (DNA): TGTGCCAGCAGAGGGACAGGGTTGCACACTGAAGCTTTCTTT. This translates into CASRGTGLHTEAFF.

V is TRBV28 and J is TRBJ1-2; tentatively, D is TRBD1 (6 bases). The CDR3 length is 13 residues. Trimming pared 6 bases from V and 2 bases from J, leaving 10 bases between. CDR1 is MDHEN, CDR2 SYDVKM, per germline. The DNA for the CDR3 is TGTGCCAGCAGCACAGGGTTGAACTATGGCTACACCTTC. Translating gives CASSTGLNYGYTF.

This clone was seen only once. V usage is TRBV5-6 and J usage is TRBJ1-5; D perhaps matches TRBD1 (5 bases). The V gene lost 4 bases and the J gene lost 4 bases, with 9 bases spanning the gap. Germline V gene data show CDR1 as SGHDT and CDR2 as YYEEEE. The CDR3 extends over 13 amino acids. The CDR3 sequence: CASSKGLNQPQHF. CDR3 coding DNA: TGTGCCAGCAGCAAGGGACTGAATCAGCCCCAGCATTTT.

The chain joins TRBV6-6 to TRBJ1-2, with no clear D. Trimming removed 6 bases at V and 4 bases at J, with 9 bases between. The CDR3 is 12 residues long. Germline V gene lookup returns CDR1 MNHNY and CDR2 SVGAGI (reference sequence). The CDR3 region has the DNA TGTGCCAGCAGCGAGGCTTCCTATGGCTACACCTTC. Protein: CASSEASYGYTF.

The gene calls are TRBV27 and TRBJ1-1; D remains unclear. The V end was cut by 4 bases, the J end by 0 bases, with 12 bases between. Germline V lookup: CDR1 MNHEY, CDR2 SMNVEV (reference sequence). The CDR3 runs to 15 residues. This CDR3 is CASSSRVSVNTEAFF. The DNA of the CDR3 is TGTGCCAGCAGTTCCCGGGTCAGTGTGAACACTGAAGCTTTCTTT.

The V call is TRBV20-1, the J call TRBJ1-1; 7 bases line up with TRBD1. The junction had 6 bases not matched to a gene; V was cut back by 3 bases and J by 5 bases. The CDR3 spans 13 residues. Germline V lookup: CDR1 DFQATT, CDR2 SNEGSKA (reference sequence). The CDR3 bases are TGCAGTGCTAGTGAGACAGGGAGAACTGAAGCTTTCTTT. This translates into CSASETGRTEAFF.

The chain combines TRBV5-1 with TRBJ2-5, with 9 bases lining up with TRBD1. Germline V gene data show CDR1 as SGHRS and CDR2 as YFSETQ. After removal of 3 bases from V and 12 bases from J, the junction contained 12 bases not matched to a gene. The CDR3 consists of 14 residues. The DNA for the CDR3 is TGCGCCAGCAGCTCTGTCCCGGGACAGGGAACTAAGTACTTC. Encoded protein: CASSSVPGQGTKYF.

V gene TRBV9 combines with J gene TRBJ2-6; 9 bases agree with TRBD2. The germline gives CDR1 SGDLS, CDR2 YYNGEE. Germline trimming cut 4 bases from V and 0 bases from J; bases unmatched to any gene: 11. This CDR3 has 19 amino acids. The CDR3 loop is CASSRSAGGHNSGANVLTF. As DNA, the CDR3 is TGTGCCAGCAGCCGATCAGCGGGAGGACACAACTCTGGGGCCAACGTCCTGACTTTC.

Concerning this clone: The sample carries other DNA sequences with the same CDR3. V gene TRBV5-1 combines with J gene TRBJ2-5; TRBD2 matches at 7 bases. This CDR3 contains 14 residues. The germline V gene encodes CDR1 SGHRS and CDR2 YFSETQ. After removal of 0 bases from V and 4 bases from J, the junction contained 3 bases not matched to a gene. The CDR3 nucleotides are TGCGCCAGCAGCTTGGTGGGGGGGACAGAGACCCAGTACTTC. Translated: CASSLVGGTETQYF.

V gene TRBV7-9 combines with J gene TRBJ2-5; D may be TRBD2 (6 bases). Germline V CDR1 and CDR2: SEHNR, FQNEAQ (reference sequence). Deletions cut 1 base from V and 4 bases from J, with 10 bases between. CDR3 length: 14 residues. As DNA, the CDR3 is TGTGCCAGCAGCTTAGGAAACGGGGGAGAGACCCAGTACTTC. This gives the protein CASSLGNGGETQYF.

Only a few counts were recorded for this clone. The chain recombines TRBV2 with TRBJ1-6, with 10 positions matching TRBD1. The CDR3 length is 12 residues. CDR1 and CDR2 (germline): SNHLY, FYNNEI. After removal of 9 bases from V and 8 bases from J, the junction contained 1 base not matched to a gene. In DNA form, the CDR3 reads TGTGCCAGTGGACAGGGGGATTCACCCCTCCACTTT. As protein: CASGQGDSPLHF. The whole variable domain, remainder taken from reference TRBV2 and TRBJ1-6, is EPEVTQTPSHQVTQMGQEVILRCVPISNHLYFYWYRQILGQKVEFLVSFYNNEISEKSEIFDDQFSVERPDGSNFTLKIRSTKLEDSAMYFCASGQGDSPLHFGNGTRLTVT.